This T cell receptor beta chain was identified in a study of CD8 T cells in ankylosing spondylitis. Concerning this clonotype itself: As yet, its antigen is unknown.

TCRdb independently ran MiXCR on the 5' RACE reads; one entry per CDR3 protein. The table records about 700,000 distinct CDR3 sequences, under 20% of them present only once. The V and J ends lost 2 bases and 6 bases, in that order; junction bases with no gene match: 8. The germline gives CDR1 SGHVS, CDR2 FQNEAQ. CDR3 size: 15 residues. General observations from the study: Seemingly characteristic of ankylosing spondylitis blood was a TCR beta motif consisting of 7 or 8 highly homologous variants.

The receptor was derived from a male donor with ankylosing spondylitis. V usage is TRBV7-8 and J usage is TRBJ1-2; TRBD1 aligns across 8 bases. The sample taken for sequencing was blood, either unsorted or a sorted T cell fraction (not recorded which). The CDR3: CASSLSERTGNGYTF. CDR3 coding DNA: TGTGCCAGCAGCTTAAGTGAGCGGACAGGGAATGGCTACACCTTC.